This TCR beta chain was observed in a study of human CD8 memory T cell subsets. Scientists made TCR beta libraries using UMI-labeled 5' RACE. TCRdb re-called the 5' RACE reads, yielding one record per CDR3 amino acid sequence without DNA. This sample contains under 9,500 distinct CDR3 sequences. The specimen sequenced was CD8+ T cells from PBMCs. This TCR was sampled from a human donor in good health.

Here the CDR3 reads CASSPGTGRPEAFF. The V and J genes are TRBV5-1 and TRBJ1-1; TCRdb outputs TRBD1, but without DNA this stays unchecked. This CDR3 is 14 amino acids long. CDR1 is SGHRS, CDR2 YFSETQ, per germline. Complete variable domain (other parts from reference TRBV5-1 and TRBJ1-1): KAGVTQTPRYLIKTRGQQVTLSCSPISGHRSVSWYQQTPGQGLQFLFEYFSETQRNKGNFPGRFSGRQFSNSRSEMNVSTLELGDSALYLCASSPGTGRPEAFFGQGTRLTVV.